This T cell receptor beta chain was captured by sequencing in a study of blood T cell repertoires in COVID-19. About the study: The study drew acute and convalescent COVID-19 samples from the United States, Italy and Spain. PBMCs, B-cell-depleted T cells, or T cells provided the cDNA or gDNA that made up the material.

Under the authors' procedure: The assay estimated nucleated cells by amplifying reference gene primers. Profiling relied on immunoSEQ multiplex PCR, and the TCRdb table lists in-frame clones only, not all of them. The DNA was the basis for D and trimming; V, J and clone size are from that table. The table lists 95,000 to 100,000 clones, about nine tenths of them singletons. The CDR3 covers 14 residues. The germline V and J ends were trimmed by 6 bases and 5 bases, with 16 bases remaining between them. Germline lookup yields CDR1 LNHDA and CDR2 SQIVND (reference sequence). The clonotype comes from a man aged 50-59 years with acute or convalescent COVID-19. The gene calls are TRBV19 and TRBJ1-2; unclear D gene. The sample comprised peripheral blood. The CDR3 region is CASRPTYGSYGYTF. The CDR3 DNA sequence: TGTGCCAGTAGACCTACGTACGGGTCTTATGGCTACACCTTC.